The clone carrying this TCR beta chain showed up many times. What it binds is unknown. Hyperthyroidism patients were newly diagnosed, had disease duration under 2 months, and were aged 18 to 65 years. These data originate in a study of T cells in Graves' hyperthyroidism and ophthalmopathy. Regarding the study as a whole: Model-based prediction identified ophthalmopathy a median roughly 5.9 months prior to its onset.

TCR beta CDR3 regions were amplified from RNA transcripts. First-round RT-PCR targeting the TCR CDR3 was performed with the HTBI primer set. TCRdb recomputed calls from the multiplex PCR reads with MiXCR, one row per CDR3 protein. The sample lists about 270,000 distinct CDR3 sequences, approximately 14% occurring once. The V and J ends lost 7 bases and 6 bases respectively, with 16 bases between them. This CDR3 is 14 amino acids long. CDR1 and CDR2 from the germline V gene are SNHLY and FYNNEI. This sequence originates from a woman between 45 and 65 years old with Graves' hyperthyroidism that later progressed to Graves' ophthalmopathy. The genes are TRBV2 and TRBJ2-1; a weak D match, TRBD1 (5 bases). The sequenced sample consisted of blood. CDR3 sequence: CASISTAWGNEQFF. CDR3 nucleotides: TGTGCCAGCATCTCGACAGCGTGGGGCAATGAGCAGTTCTTC.